The text below deals with one T cell receptor beta chain. Its specificity is not known. The data were taken from a study of cytomegalovirus exposure and HLA in healthy donors. Findings and caveats of the study: What was likely a sequencing artifact was a cluster of highly shared sequence variants. Analysis performed later found around 15,000 TCR beta sequences associated with HLA alleles at 0.05 false discovery rate. Owing to their indistinguishability, certain V segments, notably TRBV6-2 and TRBV6-3, were excluded.

Vbeta (60) and Jbeta (13) primers were used in the PCR. TCRdb keeps only in-frame clones here, not all; method: immunoSEQ multiplex PCR. The table records approximately 74,000 clones, around 80% of them present only once. The CDR3 sequence is 15 residues long. From germline, CDR1 is MNHNY and CDR2 SVGAGI (reference sequence). V gave up 4 bases and J gave up 5 bases; unmatched junction bases: 10. The sample comprised PBMCs. The TCR comes from a man aged 35-49 years in good health and CMV-seronegative. The rearrangement uses TRBV6-6 and TRBJ2-5; 7 nucleotides align to TRBD1. The CDR3 sequence is CASSSLQGLEETQYF. CDR3 in DNA: TGTGCCAGCAGTTCCTTACAGGGGCTGGAGGAGACCCAGTACTTC.